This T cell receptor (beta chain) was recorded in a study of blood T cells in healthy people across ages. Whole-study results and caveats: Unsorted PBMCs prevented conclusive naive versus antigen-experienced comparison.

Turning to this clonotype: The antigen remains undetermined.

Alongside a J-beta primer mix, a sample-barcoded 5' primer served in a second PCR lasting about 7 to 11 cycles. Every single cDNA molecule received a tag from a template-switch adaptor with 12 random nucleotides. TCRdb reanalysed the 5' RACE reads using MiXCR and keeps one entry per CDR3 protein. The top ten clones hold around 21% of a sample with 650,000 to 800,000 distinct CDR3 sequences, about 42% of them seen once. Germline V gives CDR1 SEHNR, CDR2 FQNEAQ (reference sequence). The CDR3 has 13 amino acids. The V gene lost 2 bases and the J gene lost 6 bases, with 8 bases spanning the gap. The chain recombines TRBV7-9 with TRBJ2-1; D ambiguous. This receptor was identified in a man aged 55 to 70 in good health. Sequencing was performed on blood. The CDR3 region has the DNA TGTGCCAGCAGCTTAAATAACCCCAATGAGCAGTTCTTC. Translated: CASSLNNPNEQFF.